This is a list of T cell receptor beta chains from one sample in a study of blood T cell repertoires in COVID-19. Assay: immunoSEQ multiplex PCR; the TCRdb copy retains only in-frame clones and omits some. The sample consists of about 79,000 clones, 85% to 90% of them appearing once. Sequencing used peripheral blood. Receptors were obtained from a man between 65 and 85 years old with active or convalescent COVID-19. Each CDR3 is given with its conserved first and last residue. A D gene is named only where the DNA matches it firmly. The listing skips clone size in some rows; elsewhere it reads once, few, many or a size class.

V gene	J gene	clone size	D gene	CDR3 DNA	CDR3 protein
TRBV27	TRBJ1-2	-	-	TGTGCCAGCAGTCCCTCTTGGGGGGTCGAGACGGGGATCTATGGCTACACCTTC	CASSPSWGVETGIYGYTF
TRBV28	TRBJ1-2	once	TRBD1	TGTGCCAGCAGGACAGGGGGCTCGGGCTACACCTTC	CASRTGGSGYTF
TRBV4-1	TRBJ2-7	-	TRBD2	TGCGCCAGCAGCCAAGGGGACCAGACTAGCGGCTACGAGCAGTACTTC	CASSQGDQTSGYEQYF
TRBV5-4	TRBJ2-7	-	TRBD2	TGTGCCAGCAGCAGGACTAGCGGGAGTGGTGGGCAGTACTTC	CASSRTSGSGGQYF
TRBV7-2	TRBJ2-5	-	-	TGTGCCAGCAGCTTAGCGTCTCAGGGCGGTCGTGAGACCCAGTACTTC	CASSLASQGGRETQYF
TRBV5-1	TRBJ2-5	-	-	TGCGCCAGCAGCTCTTTCAGGGAGACCCAGTACTTC	CASSSFRETQYF
TRBV20-1	TRBJ2-1	once	-	TGCAGTGCTAGTGAGAGGTCGTCGGCGGCCCCTCAGTTCTTC	CSASERSSAAPQFF
TRBV5-4	TRBJ2-7	-	TRBD2	TGTGCCAGCAGCCCGGGTTCTAGCGGGAATTACGAGCAGTACTTC	CASSPGSSGNYEQYF
TRBV12-3/TRBV12-4	TRBJ1-1	-	-	TGTGCCAGCAGTAACAGCCTTGAAGCTTTCTTT	CASSNSLEAFF
TRBV6-5	TRBJ2-1	-	-	TGTGCCAGCAGTTTACAAGGGGTTTACAATGAGCAGTTCTTC	CASSLQGVYNEQFF
TRBV20-1	TRBJ1-2	-	-	TGCAGTGCTCCACAGCTTGATGGCTACACCTTC	CSAPQLDGYTF
TRBV11-2	TRBJ1-2	-	-	TGTGCCAGCAGCTTAGAATTCAGGGAAGGATCGTACACCTTC	CASSLEFREGSYTF
TRBV6-5	TRBJ1-4	-	-	TGTGCCAGCAGCCAGGGTCGATCTAGTGAAAAACTGTTTTTT	CASSQGRSSEKLFF
TRBV5-1	TRBJ1-1	-	TRBD1	TGCGCCAGCAGCCCGACACGGAATGACAGGGATCAAGCTTTCTTT	CASSPTRNDRDQAFF
TRBV18	TRBJ2-5	-	TRBD2	TGTGCCAGCTCACCAAGGGCTAGCGGGAGCCAAGAGACCCAGTACTTC	CASSPRASGSQETQYF
TRBV3-1/TRBV3-2	TRBJ2-2	-	-	TGTGCCAGCAGCCAGACGAGTTTTTTCGGGGGGCTGTTTTTT	CASSQTSFFGGLFF
TRBV20-1	TRBJ2-1	few	-	TGCAGTGCTAGAGATGAGCCTGAGCAGTTCTTC	CSARDEPEQFF
TRBV18	TRBJ2-3	few	-	TGTGCCAGCTCGTCAACTAGGGCGATTGGGGATACGCAGTATTTT	CASSSTRAIGDTQYF
TRBV5-8	TRBJ2-3	-	-	TGTGCCAGCAGCTTGGGCGTCGGGAGCACAGATACGCAGTATTTT	CASSLGVGSTDTQYF
TRBV7-2	TRBJ1-1	-	-	TGTGCCAGCAGCTTAGTAGGGGGGGCTGGGACTGAAGCTTTCTTT	CASSLVGGAGTEAFF
TRBV27	TRBJ2-2	once	TRBD2	TGTGCCAGCAGTTTAGGACTAGCCAACACCGGGGAGCTGTTTTTT	CASSLGLANTGELFF
TRBV6-5	TRBJ1-3	-	TRBD1	TGTGCCAGCGCACGACAGGGAGGCGGAAACACCATATATTTT	CASARQGGGNTIYF
TRBV3-1/TRBV3-2	TRBJ2-4	-	TRBD2	TGTGCCAGCAGCCTATCTGGGACTAGGGTAGCCAAAAACATTCAGTACTTC	CASSLSGTRVAKNIQYF
TRBV28	TRBJ1-6	-	TRBD1	TGTGCCAGCAGTTCCGGACAGGGGGCATCCTATAATTCACCCCTCCACTTT	CASSSGQGASYNSPLHF
TRBV28	TRBJ1-3	-	-	TGTGCCAGCAGTGCAGGGTACTCTGGAAACACCATATATTTT	CASSAGYSGNTIYF
TRBV9	TRBJ1-4	-	-	TGTGCCAGCAGCAAGAGTGGAGAGGTCGGAGAAAAACTGTTTTTT	CASSKSGEVGEKLFF
TRBV19	TRBJ2-3	-	TRBD2	TGTGCCAGTAGTAGACGGGAGGGTGGTACAGATACGCAGTATTTT	CASSRREGGTDTQYF
TRBV28	TRBJ2-2	-	-	TGTGCCAGCAGTTACTACGTATTGAACACCGGGGAGCTGTTTTTT	CASSYYVLNTGELFF
TRBV9	TRBJ2-5	-	-	TGTGCCAGCAGCCCCCGATCAGCGTGGAAGACCCAGTACTTC	CASSPRSAWKTQYF
TRBV20-1	TRBJ2-7	few	TRBD2	TGCAGTGCTAGTAACGGGAGGCACTCCTACGAGCAGTACTTC	CSASNGRHSYEQYF
TRBV5-1	TRBJ2-1	-	-	TGCGCCAGCAGCCTACGACAGAGCTCCTACAATGAGCAGTTCTTC	CASSLRQSSYNEQFF
TRBV11-2	TRBJ2-7	-	-	TGTGCCAGCAGCTCGACGGGAGTACACGAGCAGTACTTC	CASSSTGVHEQYF
TRBV6-6	TRBJ1-2	-	TRBD1	TGTGCCAGCAGTTACTCGGGACAGGTTAACTATGGCTACACCTTC	CASSYSGQVNYGYTF
TRBV5-1	TRBJ2-7	-	-	TGCGCCAGCAGCTTGGGACACTTCCTCGGATCATCATCCTACGAGCAGTACTTC	CASSLGHFLGSSSYEQYF
TRBV15	TRBJ2-7	-	TRBD2	TGTGCCACCAGCAGAGATAGCGGGCGCTACGAGCAGTACTTC	CATSRDSGRYEQYF
TRBV5-4	TRBJ2-3	-	TRBD2	TGTGCCAGCAGCTTGGCCGCGCGGGGGGGAGATACGCAGTATTTT	CASSLAARGGDTQYF
TRBV5-1	TRBJ2-1	-	-	TGCGCCAGCAGTCCCCTAGGCTATGAGCAGTTCTTC	CASSPLGYEQFF
TRBV5-4	TRBJ1-1	-	-	TGTGCCAGCAGCTTTATGGTGTCCGGGGGAACGAACACTGAAGCTTTCTTT	CASSFMVSGGTNTEAFF
TRBV7-6	TRBJ2-5	-	-	TGTGCCAGCACCTACCGGGAGACCCAGTACTTC	CASTYRETQYF
TRBV2	TRBJ2-5	-	-	TGTGCCAGCAGCGCCGGGACTCGCCAAGAGACCCAGTACTTC	CASSAGTRQETQYF
TRBV7-2	TRBJ2-5	-	TRBD2	TGTGCCAGCAGCTCCGACCGGACTAGCGGGAGGGCCGCAGAGACCCAGTACTTC	CASSSDRTSGRAAETQYF
TRBV2	TRBJ1-1	once	-	TGTGCCATCCTCGGGAACACTGAAGCTTTCTTT	CAILGNTEAFF
TRBV7-9	TRBJ2-5	-	TRBD1	TGTGCCAGCGGTCAGGGGGCGAAAGAGACCCAGTACTTC	CASGQGAKETQYF
TRBV5-1	TRBJ1-2	-	TRBD1	TGCGCCAGCAGCTCCGGACAGGGGACTGGGTATGGCTACACCTTC	CASSSGQGTGYGYTF
TRBV7-2	TRBJ2-2	-	TRBD2	TGTGCCAGCAGCTTGGGCAGTAGCGGGAGGGGGGAGCTGTTTTTT	CASSLGSSGRGELFF